The next 6 T cell receptor beta chains were all read from a single sample in a study of blood T cells in healthy people across ages. For the second PCR, which ran for 7 to 11 cycles, a sample-barcoded 5' primer and a J-beta primer mix were used. MiXCR was run by TCRdb on the 5' RACE reads, yielding one entry per CDR3 protein. The sample has approximately 800,000 distinct CDR3 sequences; roughly 46% are singletons. Sequenced sample: blood. The receptors stem from a man of 80 years or more in good health.

V and J are TRBV6-5 and TRBJ2-3; D possibly uses TRBD1 or TRBD2 (5 bases each). V was pared by 10 bases and J by 9 bases, with 14 bases between. Germline V lookup: CDR1 MNHEY, CDR2 SVGAGI. This CDR3 has 11 residues. CDR3 DNA: TGTGCCACTGGGGGAGTCAGGACGCAGTATTTT. Encoded protein: CATGGVRTQYF.

The chain recombines TRBV18 with TRBJ2-5, with TRBD2 matching 11 bases. The J call may not be correct, given that the DNA end is closer to TRBJ2-7. This CDR3 is 18 amino acids long. The germline gives CDR1 KGHSH, CDR2 LQKENI. CDR3: CASSPFTAGLAASGEQYF. CDR3 DNA sequence: TGTGCCAGCTCACCCTTCACGGCGGGACTAGCGGCGTCCGGCGAGCAGTACTTC.

V usage is TRBV7-2 and J usage is TRBJ2-1; D is unresolved. CDR1 and CDR2 from the germline V gene are SGHTA and FQGNSA. V was pared by 2 bases and J by 7 bases, with 9 bases between. This CDR3 is 13 amino acids long. The CDR3 nucleotides read TGTGCCAGCAGCTTACCGGTAAGGAATGAGCAGTTCTTC. Translation gives CASSLPVRNEQFF.

In DNA form, the CDR3 reads TGCAGCGCCAGGACTAGCGGGAGGACCCCTCCATGGAATGAGCAGTACTTC. Protein: CSARTSGRTPPWNEQYF. The chain combines TRBV29-1 with TRBJ2-5; 14 bases fit TRBD2. Germline-derived CDR1 and CDR2 are SQVTM and ANQGSEA. V shed 7 bases, J shed 11 bases, and the junction held 21 bases outside the gene matches. The CDR3 contains 17 residues.

The genes are TRBV7-2 and TRBJ2-2; maybe TRBD2 (7 bases). The V end was cut by 7 bases, the J end by 0 bases, with 15 bases between. The germline V gene encodes CDR1 SGHTA and CDR2 FQGNSA. The CDR3 is made up of 16 amino acids. In nucleotides, the CDR3 is TGTGCCAGCAACCAAGGGGGGGACCCGAACACCGGGGAGCTGTTTTTT. It encodes CASNQGGDPNTGELFF.

The J gene is TRBJ1-5, the V gene TRBV10-3, with D unclear. The CDR3 runs to 18 residues. Trimming removed 0 bases at V and 0 bases at J, with 15 bases between. Germline-derived CDR1 and CDR2 are ENHRY and SYGVKD. CDR3 DNA: TGTGCCATCAGTGAGTCGCCTGCCACCCTCTATAGCAATCAGCCCCAGCATTTT. This sequence encodes CAISESPATLYSNQPQHF.